This T cell receptor (beta chain) was obtained from a study of T cell repertoires in cytomegalovirus infection. Study context: Signatures in public TCR beta sequences pointed to both CMV infection and matching HLA type.

This clonotype was picked up one time. Antigen: not known. This sequence may be a read error, since a much larger clone differs from it by one base. Germline assignment: CDR1 MNHNS and CDR2 SASEGT. The CDR3 is 17 residues long. V was cut by 2 bases and J by 4 bases, with 18 bases left in between. Study results and limitations: Clonotype analysis showed dominance of the ex vivo response by HLA-C-restricted CMV-specific TCR beta clonotypes.

TCRdb re-analysed the reads in MiXCR, keeping a single row per CDR3 protein. The sample consists of about 260,000 distinct CDR3 sequences, about an eighth of them appearing once. This sequence joins TRBV6-1 and TRBJ2-1, with a weak D call TRBD2 (5 bases). This receptor was taken from a human donor in good health (CMV status not recorded). Some clones in this sample may be carry-over from other donors' samples. Sequencing used PBMCs. CDR3 DNA sequence: TGTGCCAGCAGTGAAATTACTAGAGGGTACTTTTACAATGAGCAGTTCTTC. Translating gives CASSEITRGYFYNEQFF.